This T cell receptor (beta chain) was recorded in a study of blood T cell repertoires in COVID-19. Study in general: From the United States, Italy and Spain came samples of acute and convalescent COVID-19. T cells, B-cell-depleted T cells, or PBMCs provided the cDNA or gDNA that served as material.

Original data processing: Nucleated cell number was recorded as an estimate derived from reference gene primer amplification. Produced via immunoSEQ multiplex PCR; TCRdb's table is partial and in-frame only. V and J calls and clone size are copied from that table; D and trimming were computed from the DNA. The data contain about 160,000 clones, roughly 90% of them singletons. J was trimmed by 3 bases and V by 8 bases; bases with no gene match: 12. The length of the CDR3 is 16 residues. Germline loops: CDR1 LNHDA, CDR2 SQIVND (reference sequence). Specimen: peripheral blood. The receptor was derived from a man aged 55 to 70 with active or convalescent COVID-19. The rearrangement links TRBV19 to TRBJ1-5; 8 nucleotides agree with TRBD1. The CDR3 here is CASLPTGGSHNQPQHF. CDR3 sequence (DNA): TGTGCCAGTTTACCTACAGGGGGATCCCACAATCAGCCCCAGCATTTT.